This entry lists 26 T cell receptor beta chains sequenced from one sample in a study of blood T cell repertoires in COVID-19. Generated by immunoSEQ multiplex PCR, the TCRdb table keeps only in-frame clones and is missing some. The sample contains roughly 150,000 clones, about 87% of which appear only once. The sequencing sample was made of PBMCs or T cells enriched from blood (not recorded which). These receptors were taken from a man in his forties or fifties in a cohort exposed to, infected with or recovered from COVID-19 (not recorded which).

The rearrangement uses TRBV12-2 and TRBJ1-5; the table's D call, TRBD1, was not checked against the DNA. TRBV12-2 has pseudogene status. The CDR3 is made up of 20 amino acids. In DNA form, the CDR3 reads TGTGCAAGTCGCTCGGGACTACAGGGGGCGCAGGTCCGTGGCAATCAGCCCCAGCATTTT. It is translated as CASRSGLQGAQVRGNQPQHF.

The chain combines TRBV27 with TRBJ2-7; TRBD2 matches 10 bases. This CDR3 spans 16 amino acids. Germline values: CDR1 MNHEY, CDR2 SMNVEV (reference sequence). Trimming at V came to 0 bases and at J to 3 bases, leaving 5 bases not matched to a gene. The CDR3 sequence is CASSLSVASGSYEQYF. CDR3 nucleotides: TGTGCCAGCAGTTTATCGGTGGCTAGCGGGAGCTACGAGCAGTACTTC.

This clone was seen only a few times. V usage is TRBV2 and J usage is TRBJ2-2, with D hard to call. Germline CDR1 SNHLY, CDR2 FYNNEI. The germline V and J ends were trimmed by 2 bases and 3 bases, with 10 bases remaining between them. This CDR3 comprises 15 residues. The CDR3 loop reads CASSESGQYTGELFF. CDR3 bases: TGTGCCAGCAGTGAAAGTGGGCAATACACCGGGGAGCTGTTTTTT.

The chain couples TRBV28 to TRBJ2-1; D is possibly TRBD2 (6 bases). The V and J ends lost 4 bases and 5 bases respectively, with 15 bases between them. The CDR3 is made up of 15 amino acids. Germline V gene lookup returns CDR1 MDHEN and CDR2 SYDVKM. The CDR3 bases are TGTGCCAGCAGTTCCCTCGGGGGAGGCAACAATGAGCAGTTCTTC. Protein product: CASSSLGGGNNEQFF.

V is TRBV28 and J is TRBJ2-1, with D possibly TRBD2 on 6 matching bases. The CDR3 is 13 residues long. The V end lost 3 bases, the J end lost 4 bases, and 7 bases lay between the germline ends. Per the germline V gene, CDR1 is MDHEN and CDR2 is SYDVKM. CDR3 bases: TGTGCCAGCAGTTTTGGGGGGTACAATGAGCAGTTCTTC. It codes for CASSFGGYNEQFF.

This chain uses TRBV4-2 with TRBJ2-1, with D possibly being TRBD2 (5 bases). The V end lost 3 bases, the J end lost 0 bases, and 9 bases lay between the germline ends. The germline V gene has CDR1 LGHNA and CDR2 YNFKEQ. The CDR3 extends over 15 amino acids. The CDR3 loop reads CASSQVSGSYNEQFF. In DNA, the CDR3 is TGTGCCAGCAGCCAGGTCAGCGGCTCCTACAATGAGCAGTTCTTC.

CDR3 coding DNA: TGTGCCAGCACCTTAACCGCAGGGAGGATGAACACTGAAGCTTTCTTT. This translates into CASTLTAGRMNTEAFF. The chain has TRBV5-5 and TRBJ1-1; weak D call: TRBD1 (5 bases). This CDR3 spans 16 amino acids. Germline CDR1 is SGHKS and CDR2 is YYEKEE (reference sequence). V was clipped by 6 bases and J by 0 bases, with 18 bases between them.

The rearrangement uses TRBV29-1 and TRBJ2-2, with D unclear. V lost 7 bases and J lost 0, with 9 bases in between. The CDR3 has 13 residues. CDR1 is SQVTM and CDR2 is ANQGSEA in the germline V gene. As DNA, the CDR3 is TGCAGCGCCGTCGGTACGAACACCGGGGAGCTGTTTTTT. Residues: CSAVGTNTGELFF.

This clone was counted between two and nine times. Additional DNA sequences in this sample encode the identical CDR3. The chain has TRBV7-8 and TRBJ1-6; a weak D match, TRBD1 (5 bases). Trimming cost V 4 bases and J 7 bases, with 8 bases left between them. The CDR3 is 13 amino acids. Per the germline V gene, CDR1 is SGHVS and CDR2 is FQNEAQ. CDR3 DNA sequence: TGTGCCAGCAGCTCAGGGCAGAATTCACCCCTCCACTTT. This encodes CASSSGQNSPLHF. The full variable domain, in which reference TRBV7-8 and TRBJ1-6 provide the parts outside the CDR3, is GAGVSQSPRYKVAKRGQDVALRCDPISGHVSLFWYQQALGQGPEFLTYFQNEAQLDKSGLPSDRFFAERPEGSVSTLKIQRTQQEDSAVYLCASSSGQNSPLHFGNGTRLTVT.

The rearrangement uses TRBV10-3 and TRBJ2-2; 11 bases map to TRBD1. Germline lookup yields CDR1 ENHRY and CDR2 SYGVKD. The trim removed 8 bases at V and 4 bases at J, leaving 9 bases unmatched. This CDR3 is built from 16 residues. The CDR3 here is CAIGGLGQGVTGELFF. The CDR3 DNA is TGTGCCATCGGAGGCTTGGGACAGGGGGTCACCGGGGAGCTGTTTTTT.

The chain combines TRBV14 with TRBJ1-1, with D perhaps TRBD1 (5 bases). The germline CDR1 and CDR2 sequences are SGHDN and FVKESK. Deletions cut 2 bases from V and 5 bases from J, with 9 bases between. CDR3 length: 13 amino acids. CDR3 sequence reads: CASSQMSGTEAFF. DNA of the CDR3: TGTGCCAGCAGCCAAATGTCAGGGACTGAAGCTTTCTTT.

The V call is TRBV6-5, the J call TRBJ1-2, with 7 nucleotides matching TRBD1. CDR1 is MNHEY and CDR2 is SVGAGI in the germline V gene. The CDR3 has 16 amino acids. Trimming took 0 bases from V and 8 from J; bases not matched to a gene: 12. CDR3 sequence reads: CASSYSQFGTVGGYTF. CDR3 DNA sequence: TGTGCCAGCAGTTACTCACAGTTCGGGACAGTTGGCGGCTACACCTTC.

The chain links TRBV2 to TRBJ2-7, with 8 bases aligning to TRBD1. The CDR3 has 14 amino acids. J lost 3 bases, V lost 2 bases, and 3 bases had no gene match. Germline values: CDR1 SNHLY, CDR2 FYNNEI. CDR3 DNA sequence: TGTGCCAGCAGTGAATTAGGACAGGGCTACGAGCAGTACTTC. Residues: CASSELGQGYEQYF.

V is TRBV30 and J is TRBJ1-2, with D possibly being TRBD1 (6 bases). There are 13 residues in the CDR3. V shed 4 bases and J shed 6 bases, with 15 bases lying between them. Germline CDR1 reads GTSNPN; CDR2 reads SVGIG (reference sequence). The CDR3 is CAWNLQGRNGYTF. DNA for the CDR3: TGTGCCTGGAACCTACAGGGAAGAAATGGCTACACCTTC.

The J gene is TRBJ1-1, the V gene TRBV19; TRBD1 might be the D (5 bases). Per germline, CDR1 LNHDA and CDR2 SQIVND (reference sequence). V gave up 1 base and J gave up 1 base, with 7 bases separating them. CDR3 size: 14 residues. CDR3 DNA sequence: TGTGCCAGTAGTATAGGACAGACGAACACTGAAGCTTTCTTT. It translates to CASSIGQTNTEAFF.

The chain carries TRBV27 and TRBJ1-4, with 7 bases fitting TRBD1. Germline CDR1 reads MNHEY; CDR2 reads SMNVEV (reference sequence). The CDR3 runs 13 residues. The junction had 6 bases not matched to a gene; V was cut back by 6 bases and J by 8 bases. CDR3 coding DNA: TGTGCCAGCAGGACAGGGTTGGGAGAAAAACTGTTTTTT. Residues: CASRTGLGEKLFF.

The sample holds many counts of this clone. The V gene is TRBV12-3 or TRBV12-4, the J gene TRBJ1-2; D unresolved. V shed 4 bases and J shed 4 bases, with 7 bases lying between them. This CDR3 region has 12 residues. CDR3 nucleotides: TGTGCCAGCAGTTATACGGTCTATGGCTACACCTTC. This sequence encodes CASSYTVYGYTF.

The chain links TRBV30 to TRBJ1-2; D call uncertain. The V gene lost 2 bases and the J gene lost 4 bases, with 11 bases spanning the gap. There are 13 residues in the CDR3. Germline V lookup: CDR1 GTSNPN, CDR2 SVGIG (reference sequence). The CDR3 nucleotides read TGTGCCTGGAGTAGAGAGGTGGGCTATGGCTACACCTTC. Encoded protein: CAWSREVGYGYTF.

The rearrangement links TRBV11-2 to TRBJ2-3; the D gene is possibly TRBD1 (6 bases). The germline V gene has CDR1 SGHAT and CDR2 FQNNGV. CDR3 length: 15 residues. Trimming removed 2 bases from V and 2 bases from J, with 11 bases in between. CDR3 coding DNA: TGTGCCAGCAGCTTAACGGGACACCCCACAGATACGCAGTATTTT. Protein sequence: CASSLTGHPTDTQYF.

The rearrangement joins TRBV6-5 to TRBJ1-2; D not resolved. Germline V gives CDR1 MNHEY, CDR2 SVGAGI. Trimming took 5 bases from V and 4 from J, leaving 11 bases between them. This CDR3 comprises 13 residues. The CDR3 here is CASSTLSPYGYTF. The DNA for the CDR3 is TGTGCCAGCAGTACTCTATCCCCCTATGGCTACACCTTC.

The chain employs TRBV19 and TRBJ2-7, with 9 bases identical to TRBD2. Looked up from germline, CDR1 is LNHDA and CDR2 is SQIVND (reference sequence). V lost 2 bases to trimming and J lost 2 bases; unmatched junction nucleotides: 4. This CDR3 spans 15 amino acids. The CDR3 loop reads CASSIRREGPYEQYF. For the CDR3, the DNA is TGTGCCAGTAGTATACGGCGGGAGGGACCCTACGAGCAGTACTTC.

This chain joins TRBV10-1 and TRBJ1-2; 8 nucleotides agree with TRBD1. This CDR3 spans 12 amino acids. In germline, CDR1 is WNHNN, CDR2 SYGVQD (reference sequence). V was pared by 8 bases and J by 5 bases, with 4 bases of the junction left unmatched. The CDR3 reads CASGDRSYGYTF. The DNA of the CDR3 is TGCGCCAGCGGGGACAGGTCATATGGCTACACCTTC.

V usage is TRBV3-1 (or the pseudogene TRBV3-2) and J usage is TRBJ2-4, with 8 bases lining up with TRBD2. The CDR3 consists of 17 residues. Germline CDR1 LGHDT, CDR2 YNNKEL (reference sequence). J was trimmed by 1 base and V by 4 bases; bases with no gene match: 9. CDR3: CASSPSPRGEAKNIQYF. The CDR3 DNA follows: TGTGCCAGCAGCCCCAGCCCGCGGGGGGAGGCCAAAAACATTCAGTACTTC.

The chain has TRBV6-1 and TRBJ1-2; D is unclear. The length of the CDR3 is 11 residues. The germline V gene encodes CDR1 MNHNS and CDR2 SASEGT. V was pared by 3 bases and J by 3 bases, with 2 bases between. The CDR3 here is CASSDDYGYTF. The CDR3 DNA follows: TGTGCCAGCAGTGACGACTATGGCTACACCTTC.

V gene TRBV28 combines with J gene TRBJ1-2; 7 bases line up with TRBD1. The junction had 18 bases not matched to a gene; V was cut back by 10 bases and J by 7 bases. CDR1 and CDR2 from the germline V gene are MDHEN and SYDVKM. CDR3 length: 15 amino acids. As DNA, the CDR3 is TGTGCCATCACTAGAACCGGGACAGATATTGGTGGCTACACCTTC. As protein: CAITRTGTDIGGYTF.

The V gene is TRBV6-5, the J gene TRBJ2-1; 8 bases are a match to TRBD1. CDR1 and CDR2 from the germline V gene are MNHEY and SVGAGI. V gave up 6 bases and J gave up 6 bases; unmatched junction bases: 10. This CDR3 contains 15 residues. The CDR3 region has the DNA TGTGCCAGCAGACCTCCGGGACAGGAAATCAATGAGCAGTTCTTC. Translating it yields CASRPPGQEINEQFF.